One and the same sample provided the 6 T cell receptor beta chains below, sequenced in a study of T cell repertoires in cytomegalovirus infection. TCRdb used MiXCR to reprocess the reads, holding one entry per CDR3 protein. The sample records approximately 250,000 distinct CDR3 sequences, roughly 23% being singletons. Sample: CD8+ T cells from PBMCs. Receptors were obtained from a human donor in good health (CMV status not recorded). Some clones in this sample may be carry-over from other donors' samples.

V and J are TRBV23-1 and TRBJ1-4; D is perhaps TRBD1 (6 bases). TRBV23-1 is identified as an open reading frame with a role that is uncertain. This CDR3 spans 15 amino acids. Trimming shortened V by 2 bases and J by 8 bases, and 15 bases separated the two germline ends. CDR3 amino acids: CASSQRSPGGEKLFF. The CDR3 bases are TGCGCCAGCAGTCAACGGAGCCCCGGGGGCGAAAAACTGTTTTTT.

The V and J genes are TRBV19 and TRBJ2-2, with D unclear. The CDR3 length is 14 residues. Trimming left V 3 bases short and J 2 bases short, with 7 bases between. Germline lookup yields CDR1 LNHDA and CDR2 SQIVND (reference sequence). CDR3 sequence (DNA): TGTGCCAGTAGTATGAGGATTAACACCGGGGAGCTGTTTTTT. Its protein product is CASSMRINTGELFF. Filled out from reference TRBV19 and TRBJ2-2, the complete variable domain reads DGGITQSPKYLFRKEGQNVTLSCEQNLNHDAMYWYRQDPGQGLRLIYYSQIVNDFQKGDIAEGYSVSREKKESFPLTVTSAQKNPTAFYLCASSMRINTGELFFGEGSRLTVL.

This clonotype was detected only a few times. The chain couples TRBV20-1 to TRBJ1-2; the D is unclear. Germline V gene data show CDR1 as DFQATT and CDR2 as SNEGSKA (reference sequence). The CDR3 contains 14 residues. Trimming took 1 base from V and 7 from J, leaving 16 bases between them. The CDR3: CSARVTAEALGYTF. In DNA form, the CDR3 reads TGCAGTGCTAGAGTAACGGCAGAGGCTCTTGGCTACACCTTC.

This clonotype was observed many times. The chain has TRBV28 and TRBJ2-1; D not resolved. Looked up from germline, CDR1 is MDHEN and CDR2 is SYDVKM. The CDR3 runs 15 residues. Trimming removed 5 bases from V and 0 bases from J, with 11 bases in between. This chain's CDR3 is CASSPGVSSYNEQFF. The CDR3 nucleotides are TGTGCCAGCAGTCCTGGGGTTAGCTCCTACAATGAGCAGTTCTTC.

This clonotype showed up many times. The chain has TRBV7-3 and TRBJ1-1; no definite D call. This CDR3 is 13 amino acids long. V gave up 5 bases and J gave up 0 bases, with 7 bases separating them. Germline V gene data show CDR1 as SGHTA and CDR2 as FQGTGA. The CDR3 here is CASSRGVNTEAFF. CDR3 in DNA: TGTGCCAGCAGCCGTGGGGTGAACACTGAAGCTTTCTTT.

This clonotype showed up just once. The rearrangement uses TRBV7-2 and TRBJ2-5, with 8 bases matching TRBD2. Germline values: CDR1 SGHTA, CDR2 FQGNSA. The CDR3 is 15 residues long. Germline trimming cut 6 bases from V and 2 bases from J; bases unmatched to any gene: 8. The CDR3 DNA sequence: TGTGCCAGCAGTTCCGGGGGGGGGGGACAAGAGACCCAGTACTTC. This codes for CASSSGGGGQETQYF.